This TCR beta chain was sequenced during a study of graft-versus-host responses after intestinal transplantation. Findings and caveats of the study: The recipient marrow held GvH clones, and some of them showed up first in ileum or blood.

From germline, CDR1 is MNHNY and CDR2 SVGAGI (reference sequence). This CDR3 is 15 amino acids long. V lost 5 bases, J lost 0 bases, and 4 bases stayed unmatched. Profiled with immunoSEQ multiplex PCR; TCRdb holds only in-frame clones, not every one. The sample contains approximately 88,000 clones, 94% of which appear only once. In regard to this clone: Its target is unknown.

The receptor was isolated from a human donor who was the organ donor for an intestinal transplant. Material: unstimulated CD4+ T cells sorted from spleen or lymph node cells, obtained before transplant. The chain carries TRBV6-6 and TRBJ2-1; TRBD1 matches 7 bases. The CDR3 loop is CASSAQGSSYNEQFF. CDR3 nucleotides: TGTGCCAGCAGTGCACAGGGGAGCTCCTACAATGAGCAGTTCTTC.